What follows are 3 T cell receptor beta chains derived from one specimen sequenced in a study of graft-versus-host responses after intestinal transplantation. Graft-derived tissue was subjected to processing to liberate intraepithelial and lamina propria lymphocytes. This table comes from immunoSEQ multiplex PCR, and its TCRdb copy is limited to in-frame clones, with some not included. The table has about 37,000 clones, about 85% seen once. Sequences were derived from ileum tissue, sampled roughly 200 days after intestinal transplant. Every receptor here comes from a human patient who received an intestinal transplant, so some T cells may come from the graft donor.

CDR3 residues: CASSLSGPTLDTQYF. The CDR3 coding sequence is TGCGCCAGCAGCCTTAGCGGTCCGACACTAGATACGCAGTATTTT. The gene calls are TRBV4-1 and TRBJ2-3, with a possible D match to TRBD2 (6 bases). Deletions cut 4 bases from V and 5 bases from J, with 16 bases between. The germline gives CDR1 MGHRA, CDR2 YSYEKL. The CDR3 sequence is 15 residues long.

The V call is TRBV5-1, the J call TRBJ1-1; D not resolved. Germline V gene lookup returns CDR1 SGHRS and CDR2 YFSETQ. The length of the CDR3 is 12 residues. V was clipped by 6 bases and J by 4 bases, with 10 bases between them. The CDR3 bases are TGCGCCAGCACCCTCGAAGGCACTGAAGCTTTCTTT. Protein sequence: CASTLEGTEAFF. The full variable domain, rest sourced from reference TRBV5-1 and TRBJ1-1, is KAGVTQTPRYLIKTRGQQVTLSCSPISGHRSVSWYQQTPGQGLQFLFEYFSETQRNKGNFPGRFSGRQFSNSRSEMNVSTLELGDSALYLCASTLEGTEAFFGQGTRLTVV.

This rearrangement joins TRBV6-5 to TRBJ1-2; 8 positions agree with TRBD1. Trimming cost V 10 bases and J 3 bases; bases outside gene matches: 7. CDR1 MNHEY and CDR2 SVGAGI come from the germline V gene. The CDR3 extends over 13 amino acids. The CDR3 sequence is CATHRGEDYGYTF. In DNA, the CDR3 is TGTGCCACCCACAGGGGGGAAGACTATGGCTACACCTTC.